Sequencing of this TCR beta chain was carried out in a study of blood T cells in healthy people across ages. Primed by a sample-barcoded 5' primer and a J-beta primer mix, a second PCR proceeded for about 7 to 11 cycles. TCRdb fed the 5' RACE reads into MiXCR, producing one record per CDR3 protein. The table shows 790,000 or so distinct CDR3 sequences, with just over 55% occurring only once. CDR3 length equals 14 residues. The germline gives CDR1 SQVTM, CDR2 ANQGSEA. V dropped 6 bases and J dropped 0 bases, with 12 bases sitting between them. The chain carries TRBV29-1 and TRBJ2-1; TRBD2 is a possible D gene (7 bases). This receptor was identified in a man aged 40-49 years in good health. What was sequenced was blood. DNA for the CDR3: TGCAGCGTCCGCGGGGGCGGCTCCTACAATGAGCAGTTCTTC. Translating gives CSVRGGGSYNEQFF.